The 21 T cell receptor beta chains given below trace back to one sample, sequenced in a study of T cell responses to AZD1222 COVID-19 vaccine. Measured with immunoSEQ multiplex PCR; TCRdb has only the in-frame clones, and not every one. The data hold about 67,000 clones, with around four fifths observed a single time. Sequencing was performed on peripheral blood, taken on day 0 of AZD1222 vaccination. The source is an adult in good health.

The J gene is TRBJ1-3, the V gene TRBV4-1, with D unclear. CDR3 length: 15 amino acids. Trimming cost V 1 base and J 8 bases, with 15 bases left between them. From germline, CDR1 is MGHRA and CDR2 YSYEKL. The CDR3 bases are TGCGCCAGCAGCCAAGCAGACTTTTCAAGACACACCATATATTTT. Its translation: CASSQADFSRHTIYF.

The rearrangement uses TRBV6-1 and TRBJ1-3, with D uncertain. The CDR3 spans 16 residues. V lost 3 bases, J lost 0 bases, and 12 bases lay in between. Germline loops: CDR1 MNHNS, CDR2 SASEGT. DNA for the CDR3: TGTGCCAGCAGTGATGCCAGGCCGTTCTCTGGAAACACCATATATTTT. Translated, it gives CASSDARPFSGNTIYF.

The CDR3: CASRGSGEAEQYF. The CDR3 DNA reads as TGTGCCAGCCGAGGGTCAGGGGAGGCCGAGCAGTACTTC. This chain links TRBV28 with TRBJ2-7; D is perhaps TRBD1 or TRBD2 (6 bases each). CDR1 is MDHEN, CDR2 SYDVKM, per germline. This CDR3 is 13 amino acids long. Trimming shortened V by 8 bases and J by 6 bases, and 17 bases separated the two germline ends.

The chain links TRBV27 to TRBJ1-3; tentative D call: TRBD1 (6 bases). Per germline, CDR1 MNHEY and CDR2 SMNVEV (reference sequence). V gave up 5 bases and J gave up 2 bases, with 10 bases separating them. CDR3 length: 14 amino acids. The CDR3 loop reads CASSIGGPGNTIYF. In nucleotides, the CDR3 is TGTGCCAGCAGTATCGGGGGGCCTGGAAACACCATATATTTT.

This clone was seen only once. The chain joins TRBV24-1 to TRBJ2-1; D is uncertain. There are 12 residues in the CDR3. Germline V lookup: CDR1 KGHDR, CDR2 SFDVKD. V lost 0 bases and J lost 7, with 3 bases in between. CDR3 protein: CATSDLGNEQFF. In DNA, the CDR3 is TGTGCCACCAGTGATTTGGGGAATGAGCAGTTCTTC.

The chain is built from TRBV5-4 and TRBJ2-7, with 9 bases lining up with TRBD2. J gave up 3 bases and V 3 bases, and 16 bases lay outside the gene matches. The CDR3 loop spans 18 amino acids. CDR1 and CDR2 (germline): SGHNT, YYREEE (reference sequence). CDR3 amino acids: CASSSLAGIASPYYEQYF. The CDR3 nucleotides are TGTGCCAGCAGCTCGCTAGCGGGAATCGCAAGCCCCTACTACGAGCAGTACTTC.

The chain employs TRBV19 and TRBJ2-1, with 9 bases that match TRBD1. Germline trimming cut 3 bases from V and 6 bases from J; bases unmatched to any gene: 6. Germline loops: CDR1 LNHDA, CDR2 SQIVND (reference sequence). The CDR3 totals 15 residues. The CDR3 protein is CASSMGTGLPNEQFF. CDR3 nucleotide sequence: TGTGCCAGTAGTATGGGGACAGGGCTTCCCAATGAGCAGTTCTTC. Together with reference TRBV19 and TRBJ2-1, the CDR3 gives the full variable domain: DGGITQSPKYLFRKEGQNVTLSCEQNLNHDAMYWYRQDPGQGLRLIYYSQIVNDFQKGDIAEGYSVSREKKESFPLTVTSAQKNPTAFYLCASSMGTGLPNEQFFGPGTRLTVL.

In regard to this clone: This specimen includes other DNA sequences encoding the same CDR3. This sequence joins TRBV6-2 or TRBV6-3 and TRBJ1-2; D may be TRBD1 (5 bases). The CDR3 spans 12 residues. Per the germline V gene, CDR1 is MNHEY and CDR2 is SVGEGT. Between the trimmed V and J ends, which lost 0 bases and 8 bases, there was a span of 7 bases. CDR3 sequence (DNA): TGTGCCAGCAGTTACTCAGGGGACGGCTACACCTTC. Protein: CASSYSGDGYTF.

The chain uses TRBV12-3 or TRBV12-4 and TRBJ2-5, with no clear D. This CDR3 contains 13 residues. Trimming stripped 3 bases from V and 4 bases from J, with 9 bases between. The DNA for the CDR3 is TGTGCCAGCAGTTTCGCCAACCGAGAGACCCAGTACTTC. Translating gives CASSFANRETQYF.

CDR3 DNA: TGTGCCTGGAGTGTACGTCGACAGGGTTTTGGATCACCCCTCCACTTT. This encodes CAWSVRRQGFGSPLHF. The V call is TRBV30, the J call TRBJ1-6; 7 positions match TRBD1. Germline V gene data show CDR1 as GTSNPN and CDR2 as SVGIG (reference sequence). CDR3 length: 16 residues. Germline trimming cut 0 bases from V and 10 bases from J; bases unmatched to any gene: 12.

This clone was picked up many times. CDR3: CASSLEGAGRPQHF. CDR3 bases: TGTGCCAGCAGCTTAGAAGGGGCGGGGAGGCCCCAGCATTTT. This chain uses TRBV7-9 with TRBJ1-5, with D tentatively TRBD1 (5 bases). Trimming cost V 1 base and J 9 bases, with 13 bases left between them. CDR3 size: 14 residues. The germline gives CDR1 SEHNR, CDR2 FQNEAQ (reference sequence).

The chain joins TRBV19 to TRBJ1-5; D call uncertain. Looked up from germline, CDR1 is LNHDA and CDR2 is SQIVND (reference sequence). V lost 3 bases and J 3 bases, leaving 9 bases between the germline ends. There are 14 residues in the CDR3. In DNA form, the CDR3 reads TGTGCCAGTAGTATCAGGATGCCCAATCAGCCCCAGCATTTT. It translates to CASSIRMPNQPQHF.

The gene calls are TRBV7-9 and TRBJ2-2; 7 nucleotides match TRBD2. The CDR3 is 16 residues long. The V and J ends lost 4 bases and 7 bases, in that order; junction bases with no gene match: 12. From germline, CDR1 is SEHNR and CDR2 FQNEAQ (reference sequence). DNA of the CDR3: TGTGCCAGCAGCTCTTTACGGGGGGTAATCGACGGGGAGCTGTTTTTT. Translation gives CASSSLRGVIDGELFF.

This clone has only one observation. The chain uses TRBV4-3 and TRBJ1-3; unclear D gene. Germline V gene data show CDR1 as LGHNA and CDR2 as YSLEER. Trimming took off 1 base at V and 0 bases at J, with 7 bases between the two ends. The CDR3 has 15 amino acids. The CDR3 DNA sequence: TGCGCCAGCAGCCAAGTTCTCCTCTCTGGAAACACCATATATTTT. Encoded protein: CASSQVLLSGNTIYF.

J is TRBJ2-5 and V is TRBV5-6, with D tentatively TRBD2 (6 bases). CDR1 and CDR2 from the germline V gene are SGHDT and YYEEEE. The CDR3 is made up of 13 amino acids. V lost 4 bases to trimming and J lost 2 bases, with 9 bases between them. This CDR3 reads CASSTRGQETQYF. CDR3 bases: TGTGCCAGCAGCACGCGGGGTCAAGAGACCCAGTACTTC.

The chain links TRBV7-8 to TRBJ1-6; no firm D call. The CDR3 is 14 amino acids. The germline CDR1 and CDR2 sequences are SGHVS and FQNEAQ. The V and J ends lost 0 bases and 5 bases respectively, with 5 bases between them. The CDR3 DNA follows: TGTGCCAGCAGCTTAGCGACGAATAATTCACCCCTCCACTTT. It translates to CASSLATNNSPLHF.

This CDR3 is CASSMGMGGPQETQYF. The DNA for the CDR3 is TGTGCCAGTAGTATGGGGATGGGGGGACCTCAAGAGACCCAGTACTTC. The chain carries TRBV19 and TRBJ2-5, with D perhaps matching TRBD2 (6 bases). CDR1 and CDR2 from the germline V gene are LNHDA and SQIVND (reference sequence). V lost 3 bases to trimming and J lost 2 bases, with 16 bases between them. This CDR3 region has 16 residues.

This clone was detected only once. The V and J genes are TRBV3-1 (or the pseudogene TRBV3-2) and TRBJ1-5; 9 bases agree with TRBD1. After removal of 3 bases from V and 6 bases from J, the junction contained 3 bases not matched to a gene. Germline-derived CDR1 and CDR2 are LGHDT and YNNKEL (reference sequence). The length of the CDR3 is 14 residues. CDR3 region: CASSQGQGGQPQHF. CDR3 bases: TGTGCCAGCAGCCAGGGACAGGGAGGTCAGCCCCAGCATTTT.

V and J are TRBV6-2 or TRBV6-3 and TRBJ2-7, with unresolved D. CDR1 MNHEY and CDR2 SVGEGT come from the germline V gene. The CDR3 loop spans 17 amino acids. V lost 2 bases, J lost 0 bases, and 17 bases lay in between. In DNA, the CDR3 is TGTGCCAGCAGTTACAATCCCCCAGCGAGGAGCTCCTACGAGCAGTACTTC. Its translation is CASSYNPPARSSYEQYF.

V and J are TRBV7-2 and TRBJ1-4, with a weak D call TRBD1 (6 bases). Per the germline V gene, CDR1 is SGHTA and CDR2 is FQGNSA. The CDR3 is 15 amino acids. Trimming removed 5 bases at V and 7 bases at J, with 17 bases between. The CDR3, as DNA: TGTGCCAGCAGCCCTTACCACAGGGCGAGTGAAAAACTGTTTTTT. Protein sequence: CASSPYHRASEKLFF.

The V and J genes are TRBV29-1 and TRBJ1-1; the D gene is possibly TRBD1 (5 bases). Trimming shortened V by 7 bases and J by 1 base, and 13 bases separated the two germline ends. The length of the CDR3 is 13 residues. From germline, CDR1 is SQVTM and CDR2 ANQGSEA. The CDR3 reads CSAHKTGNTEAFF. In nucleotides, the CDR3 is TGCAGCGCACACAAAACAGGGAACACTGAAGCTTTCTTT.